These 18 T cell receptor beta chains were all obtained from the same sample, sequenced in a study of blood T cell repertoires in COVID-19 (dated by TCRdb to about 2020). The library was produced with the immunoSEQ multiplex PCR assay. Not all clones reach the TCRdb copy of this immuneACCESS table, which keeps in-frame sequences only. Checked studies attribute under half of the gap to unresolved V genes and leave the rest unexplained. Within this sample are about 150,000 clones, with just under 85% of them counted one time only. Approximately 30% of the sample lies in the top ten. Material for sequencing was peripheral blood. The origin of the receptors is a woman aged 55-75 years with acute or convalescent COVID-19.

CDR3 loop: CASSFTGGGETQYF. The CDR3 DNA follows: TGCGCCAGCAGCTTCACAGGGGGCGGAGAGACCCAGTACTTC. The rearrangement joins TRBV5-1 to TRBJ2-5; 9 nucleotides line up with TRBD1. Germline V gene data show CDR1 as SGHRS and CDR2 as YFSETQ. The CDR3 contains 14 residues. The V segment lost 2 bases and the J segment 4 bases; nucleotides outside the gene matches: 3.

As concerns this clone: Other DNA variants within this sample encode the same CDR3. This CDR3 is CASSRGGQETQYF. In DNA form, the CDR3 reads TGTGCCAGCAGCCGGGGGGGTCAAGAGACCCAGTACTTC. The rearrangement links TRBV7-9 to TRBJ2-5; 8 positions match TRBD2. Germline V gene lookup returns CDR1 SEHNR and CDR2 FQNEAQ (reference sequence). V was pared by 5 bases and J by 2 bases, with 1 base of the junction left unmatched. The CDR3 covers 13 residues.

There are a few counts of this clone. The J gene is TRBJ1-6, the V gene TRBV7-2; 8 bases align to TRBD1. CDR1 is SGHTA, CDR2 FQGNSA, per germline. Losses at the gene ends were 4 bases for V and 6 bases for J; bases not matched to a gene: 5. This CDR3 spans 15 amino acids. The CDR3 DNA is TGTGCCAGCAGCTCCTGGACAGGGCTTAATTCACCCCTCCACTTT. As protein: CASSSWTGLNSPLHF.

The gene calls are TRBV18 and TRBJ1-2; D perhaps matches TRBD1 (6 bases). From germline, CDR1 is KGHSH and CDR2 LQKENI. V was shortened by 4 bases and J by 5 bases, with 14 bases between the two germline ends. This CDR3 comprises 14 residues. CDR3 bases: TGTGCCAGCTCACAATCCAACAGGGAGTATGGCTACACCTTC. It codes for CASSQSNREYGYTF.

The chain recombines TRBV7-9 with TRBJ1-1; D gene ambiguous. The V gene's germline CDR1 is SEHNR and CDR2 FQNEAQ (reference sequence). With 5 bases removed from V and 2 bases from J, the gap between germline ends came to 15 bases. This CDR3 spans 15 amino acids. The CDR3 sequence: CASSQEGGLNTEAFF. DNA for the CDR3: TGTGCCAGCAGCCAAGAGGGAGGGTTAAACACTGAAGCTTTCTTT.

The chain is built from TRBV2 and TRBJ2-1; D not resolved. Trimming took 4 bases from V and 0 from J, leaving 13 bases between them. CDR3 size: 16 residues. Germline CDR1 reads SNHLY; CDR2 reads FYNNEI. The CDR3 here is CASSVSGTRSYNEQFF. CDR3 sequence (DNA): TGTGCCAGCAGTGTTTCAGGCACCCGCTCCTACAATGAGCAGTTCTTC.

The chain joins TRBV11-2 to TRBJ1-3; 8 bases are shared with TRBD1. V shed 5 bases and J 5 bases; nucleotides not matched to a gene: 11. The CDR3 extends over 16 amino acids. Germline loops: CDR1 SGHAT, CDR2 FQNNGV. The CDR3 loop reads CASSTSQGARRNTIYF. DNA of the CDR3: TGTGCCAGCAGCACGAGCCAGGGGGCTCGAAGAAACACCATATATTTT.

The chain carries TRBV5-1 and TRBJ2-3, with 7 bases fitting TRBD1. Per the germline V gene, CDR1 is SGHRS and CDR2 is YFSETQ. The CDR3 contains 14 residues. V shed 3 bases, J shed 2 bases, and the junction held 3 bases outside the gene matches. CDR3: CASSWGQTTDTQYF. The CDR3 DNA reads as TGCGCCAGCAGCTGGGGACAGACCACAGATACGCAGTATTTT.

This sequence joins TRBV6-6 and TRBJ2-3; TRBD2 agrees at 7 bases. The CDR3 runs to 15 residues. The junction had 3 bases not matched to a gene; V was cut back by 1 base and J by 2 bases. CDR1 is MNHNY, CDR2 SVGAGI, per germline (reference sequence). The CDR3 here is CASSYFGGTTDTQYF. CDR3 nucleotides: TGTGCCAGCAGTTACTTCGGGGGGACCACAGATACGCAGTATTTT.

Comments on this clone: Other nucleotide sequences in the sample specify the same CDR3. This chain connects TRBV15 to TRBJ1-4; 7 bases line up with TRBD1. J lost 5 bases, V lost 0 bases, and 6 bases had no gene match. CDR3 size: 16 residues. CDR1 LNHNV and CDR2 YYDKDF come from the germline V gene (reference sequence). The CDR3 here is CATSRDQGTANEKLFF. The CDR3, as DNA: TGTGCCACCAGCAGAGATCAGGGGACAGCCAATGAAAAACTGTTTTTT.

The chain joins TRBV19 to TRBJ1-1; D unclear. V lost 2 bases to trimming and J lost 2 bases, with 6 bases between them. Germline V gene sequence: CDR1 LNHDA, CDR2 SQIVND (reference sequence). The CDR3 extends over 13 amino acids. The CDR3 nucleotides read TGTGCCAGTAGTATAATGGCAAACACTGAAGCTTTCTTT. It specifies CASSIMANTEAFF.

The chain recombines TRBV28 with TRBJ2-5, with 8 positions matching TRBD2. Trimming removed 6 bases from V and 5 bases from J; junction bases left unmatched: 8. The germline V gene encodes CDR1 MDHEN and CDR2 SYDVKM. The CDR3 has 14 residues. The CDR3 is CASSSIAGRETQYF. The CDR3 DNA is TGTGCCAGCAGCTCTATAGCGGGGCGGGAGACCCAGTACTTC. The full variable domain, completed using reference TRBV28 and TRBJ2-5, is DVKVTQSSRYLVKRTGEKVFLECVQDMDHENMFWYRQDPGLGLRLIYFSYDVKMKEKGDIPEGYSVSREKKERFSLILESASTNQTSMYLCASSSIAGRETQYFGPGTRLLVL.

The V call is TRBV11-2, the J call TRBJ1-6; TRBD1 aligns across 7 bases. The CDR3 consists of 14 residues. Germline trimming cut 5 bases from V and 10 bases from J; bases unmatched to any gene: 8. Germline CDR1 and CDR2: SGHAT and FQNNGV. The CDR3 region has the DNA TGTGCCAGCAGCCCAGCGACAGGGAGGTCACCCCTCCACTTT. Translated, it gives CASSPATGRSPLHF.

The V and J genes are TRBV6-6 and TRBJ2-7, with 7 positions matching TRBD1. V lost 6 bases and J lost 3; bases outside the gene matches: 2. Germline loops: CDR1 MNHNY, CDR2 SVGAGI (reference sequence). The CDR3 runs 12 residues. Written as DNA, the CDR3 is TGTGCCAGCAGCACAGGGGTCTACGAGCAGTACGTC. Its protein is CASSTGVYEQYV.

The chain couples TRBV7-9 to TRBJ2-6, with D possibly matching TRBD2 (6 bases). The V gene lost 2 bases and the J gene lost 2 bases, with 19 bases spanning the gap. The germline CDR1 and CDR2 sequences are SEHNR and FQNEAQ (reference sequence). The length of the CDR3 is 19 residues. CDR3 region: CASSLSFGVGGAGANVLTF. CDR3 nucleotide sequence: TGTGCCAGCAGCTTAAGTTTCGGGGTAGGAGGGGCTGGGGCCAACGTCCTGACTTTC.

This rearrangement joins TRBV3-1 (or the pseudogene TRBV3-2) to TRBJ2-1; tentative D call: TRBD1 (6 bases). Germline CDR1 LGHDT, CDR2 YNNKEL (reference sequence). V was pared by 2 bases and J by 12 bases, with 14 bases between. The CDR3 extends over 13 amino acids. DNA of the CDR3: TGTGCCAGCAGCCAATCCAGGACAGTCGGGCAGTTCTTC. Translation: CASSQSRTVGQFF.

This chain connects TRBV3-1 (or the pseudogene TRBV3-2) to TRBJ2-1, with 7 bases fitting TRBD1. The CDR3 extends over 14 amino acids. Germline V gene lookup returns CDR1 LGHDT and CDR2 YNNKEL (reference sequence). Unmatched junction bases numbered 4, after V lost 0 bases and J lost 8 bases. The CDR3 reads CASSQDYRGHEQFF. In DNA, the CDR3 is TGTGCCAGCAGCCAAGATTACAGGGGCCATGAGCAGTTCTTC.

CDR3 amino acids: CASSDGGAGNEKLFF. CDR3 sequence (DNA): TGTGCCAGCAGTGATGGGGGGGCGGGAAATGAAAAACTGTTTTTT. The J gene is TRBJ1-4, the V gene TRBV6-1; possibly TRBD1 for D (6 bases). CDR1 and CDR2 (germline): MNHNS, SASEGT. V was trimmed by 3 bases and J by 5 bases, leaving 13 bases between them. There are 15 residues in the CDR3.